This entry lists 30 T cell receptor beta chains sequenced from one sample in a study of radiation and T cells in renal cell carcinoma. The table came from immunoSEQ multiplex PCR; TCRdb's copy has only in-frame clones and leaves some out. The profile shows about 150,000 clones, over 75% of them singletons. Time point indicated: baseline pretreatment blood. Treatment denoted: 15 Gy SBRT to primary tumor, nephrectomy 4 weeks later. The source material was blood, sampled from a patient whose treatment included radiotherapy and nephrectomy. The receptors here all came from a woman aged 45-65 years with renal cell carcinoma.

CDR3 sequence reads: CASSPLTGTGDQETQYF. DNA for the CDR3: TGTGCCAGCAGCCCCCTAACCGGGACAGGCGATCAAGAGACCCAGTACTTC. This chain connects TRBV13 to TRBJ2-5; the match to TRBD1 covers 8 bases. The germline V gene encodes CDR1 PRHDT and CDR2 FYEKMQ (reference sequence). Trimming took 5 bases from V and 2 from J; bases not matched to a gene: 13. The CDR3 consists of 17 residues.

V gene TRBV9 combines with J gene TRBJ2-1, with TRBD2 identical over 8 bases. CDR3 length: 16 residues. The J segment lost 3 bases and the V segment lost 3 bases, leaving 8 bases of the junction unmatched. Germline V CDR1 and CDR2: SGDLS, YYNGEE. CDR3 nucleotide sequence: TGTGCCAGCAGCGGGGTTGGCGGGGGGATCTACAATGAGCAGTTCTTC. This encodes CASSGVGGGIYNEQFF.

The chain is built from TRBV6-5 and TRBJ1-1, with D possibly TRBD1 on 6 matching bases. CDR1 MNHEY and CDR2 SVGAGI come from the germline V gene. Trimming removed 7 bases from V and 2 bases from J, with 14 bases in between. This CDR3 contains 14 residues. CDR3 coding DNA: TGTGCCAGCACCCCGGACAGTCGTAACACTGAAGCTTTCTTT. It encodes CASTPDSRNTEAFF.

The chain is built from TRBV18 and TRBJ1-1; 9 bases are shared with TRBD1. Trimming removed 6 bases from V and 6 bases from J; junction bases left unmatched: 17. There are 17 residues in the CDR3. CDR1 is KGHSH and CDR2 is LQKENI in the germline V gene. CDR3: CASSPTGGRGITAEAFF. In DNA form, the CDR3 reads TGTGCCAGCTCGCCGACAGGGGGTAGGGGTATAACTGCTGAAGCTTTCTTT. Full variable domain (remainder filled in from reference TRBV18 and TRBJ1-1): NAGVMQNPRHLVRRRGQEARLRCSPMKGHSHVYWYRQLPEEGLKFMVYLQKENIIDESGMPKERFSAEFPKEGPSILRIQQVVRGDSAAYFCASSPTGGRGITAEAFFGQGTRLTVV.

This clone appeared a single time. This chain connects TRBV5-1 to TRBJ2-5, with 7 bases aligning to TRBD1. This CDR3 spans 13 amino acids. The germline gives CDR1 SGHRS, CDR2 YFSETQ. With V trimmed by 4 bases and J by 2 bases, 2 bases remained unmatched. The CDR3 here is CASSPDRQETQYF. The CDR3 nucleotides are TGCGCCAGCAGCCCGGACAGGCAAGAGACCCAGTACTTC. The variable domain in full, with the rest retrieved from reference TRBV5-1 and TRBJ2-5, is KAGVTQTPRYLIKTRGQQVTLSCSPISGHRSVSWYQQTPGQGLQFLFEYFSETQRNKGNFPGRFSGRQFSNSRSEMNVSTLELGDSALYLCASSPDRQETQYFGPGTRLLVL.

Comments on this clone: This sample includes further DNA sequences coding for the same CDR3. CDR3 amino acids: CASSLGQGVGTEAFF. The DNA for the CDR3 is TGCGCCAGCAGCTTGGGACAGGGGGTGGGCACTGAAGCTTTCTTT. The genes are TRBV5-1 and TRBJ1-1, with 9 bases identical to TRBD1. The CDR3 contains 15 residues. Trimming at V came to 0 bases and at J to 4 bases, leaving 4 bases not matched to a gene. Germline lookup yields CDR1 SGHRS and CDR2 YFSETQ.

This clone has more than one count but fewer than ten. The V call is TRBV5-1, the J call TRBJ1-5; unclear D gene. The CDR3 spans 13 residues. CDR1 and CDR2 from the germline V gene are SGHRS and YFSETQ. Trimming took off 0 bases at V and 8 bases at J, with 9 bases between the two ends. This chain's CDR3 is CASSLEGGEPQHF. CDR3 coding DNA: TGCGCCAGCAGCTTGGAAGGTGGGGAGCCCCAGCATTTT.

V and J are TRBV7-9 and TRBJ2-3; D is unclear. V gave up 6 bases and J gave up 6 bases, with 13 bases separating them. There are 13 residues in the CDR3. The germline V gene encodes CDR1 SEHNR and CDR2 FQNEAQ (reference sequence). The CDR3, as DNA: TGTGCCAGCAGTTGGGTTGTCGGGGATACGCAGTATTTT. Protein product: CASSWVVGDTQYF.

This chain links TRBV5-1 with TRBJ2-3, with 9 positions matching TRBD2. The CDR3 sequence is 15 residues long. Germline loops: CDR1 SGHRS, CDR2 YFSETQ. Trimming at V came to 2 bases and at J to 1 base, leaving 2 bases not matched to a gene. CDR3 residues: CASSLLAGGTDTQYF. In DNA, the CDR3 is TGCGCCAGCAGCTTACTAGCGGGTGGCACAGATACGCAGTATTTT. Together with reference TRBV5-1 and TRBJ2-3, the CDR3 gives the full variable domain: KAGVTQTPRYLIKTRGQQVTLSCSPISGHRSVSWYQQTPGQGLQFLFEYFSETQRNKGNFPGRFSGRQFSNSRSEMNVSTLELGDSALYLCASSLLAGGTDTQYFGPGTRLTVL.

The chain is built from TRBV6-5 and TRBJ1-2; the D gene is possibly TRBD1 (5 bases). Germline V CDR1 and CDR2: MNHEY, SVGAGI. The CDR3 length is 13 residues. V lost 5 bases and J lost 3, with 10 bases in between. The CDR3 DNA reads as TGTGCCAGCAGTGAGACAGACTACTATGGCTACACCTTC. It yields the protein CASSETDYYGYTF.

Notes on this clone: Other DNA sequences in the sample encode the same CDR3. The rearrangement joins TRBV7-3 to TRBJ2-2, with D possibly being TRBD2 (5 bases). Trimming removed 5 bases from V and 2 bases from J, with 6 bases in between. Per germline, CDR1 SGHTA and CDR2 FQGTGA. The CDR3 extends over 13 amino acids. The CDR3 protein is CASSPGNTGELFF. In DNA, the CDR3 is TGTGCCAGCAGCCCGGGAAACACCGGGGAGCTGTTTTTT.

The J gene is TRBJ1-6, the V gene TRBV5-1; no reliable D call. Germline V gene data show CDR1 as SGHRS and CDR2 as YFSETQ. Trimming cost V 0 bases and J 4 bases, with 11 bases left between them. The CDR3 covers 16 residues. The CDR3 loop is CASSLDGLLYNSPLHF. DNA of the CDR3: TGCGCCAGCAGCTTGGACGGGCTCCTGTATAATTCACCCCTCCACTTT.

This chain joins TRBV5-1 and TRBJ1-5; D possibly corresponds to TRBD1 (5 bases). This CDR3 is 15 amino acids long. V was clipped by 0 bases and J by 3 bases, with 10 bases between them. Germline loops: CDR1 SGHRS, CDR2 YFSETQ. The CDR3 nucleotides read TGCGCCAGCAGCTTGGGTGCGGGGCCCAATCAGCCCCAGCATTTT. Translation: CASSLGAGPNQPQHF.

The V call is TRBV28, the J call TRBJ2-1, with 9 nucleotides matching TRBD2. Germline CDR1 MDHEN, CDR2 SYDVKM. The CDR3 extends over 15 amino acids. Unmatched junction bases numbered 8, after V lost 2 bases and J lost 9 bases. CDR3 DNA: TGTGCCAGCAGTTTAGCGGGGGGGCCTGTCTTTGAGCAGTTCTTC. It encodes CASSLAGGPVFEQFF. The variable domain in full, completed from reference TRBV28 and TRBJ2-1, reads DVKVTQSSRYLVKRTGEKVFLECVQDMDHENMFWYRQDPGLGLRLIYFSYDVKMKEKGDIPEGYSVSREKKERFSLILESASTNQTSMYLCASSLAGGPVFEQFFGPGTRLTVL.

This chain connects TRBV28 to TRBJ1-4; the D gene is possibly TRBD1 (6 bases). The CDR3 runs 15 residues. V lost 7 bases and J 8 bases, leaving 20 bases between the germline ends. CDR1 is MDHEN, CDR2 SYDVKM, per germline. Here the CDR3 DNA reads TGTGCCAGCACCCTAGGGGGGGGTTGGGAAGAAAAACTGTTTTTT. This sequence encodes CASTLGGGWEEKLFF.

This rearrangement joins TRBV7-6 to TRBJ1-4, with 9 positions matching TRBD1. Losses at the gene ends were 4 bases for V and 4 bases for J; bases not matched to a gene: 10. The CDR3 length is 17 residues. From germline, CDR1 is SGHVS and CDR2 FNYEAQ. The CDR3 loop reads CASSSRTGDVGNEKLFF. CDR3 nucleotide sequence: TGTGCCAGCAGCTCACGGACAGGGGATGTCGGTAATGAAAAACTGTTTTTT.

The chain has TRBV5-1 and TRBJ2-7, with D perhaps matching TRBD2 (5 bases). Trimming stripped 0 bases from V and 5 bases from J, with 15 bases between. The CDR3 runs 15 residues. Germline V CDR1 and CDR2: SGHRS, YFSETQ. The CDR3 nucleotides read TGCGCCAGCAGCTTGGCCAGCGCCTCCGGGGACGAGCAGTACTTC. Encoded protein: CASSLASASGDEQYF.

The J gene is TRBJ2-6, the V gene TRBV7-3; D gene ambiguous. The CDR3 consists of 16 residues. V shed 3 bases and J shed 2 bases, with 11 bases lying between them. Germline assignment: CDR1 SGHTA and CDR2 FQGTGA. CDR3: CASSFPVGAGANVLTF. The DNA for the CDR3 is TGTGCCAGCAGCTTCCCGGTGGGCGCTGGGGCCAACGTCCTGACTTTC.

The gene calls are TRBV15 and TRBJ1-2, with a possible D match to TRBD1 (5 bases). Trimming took off 1 base at V and 2 bases at J, with 8 bases between the two ends. The CDR3 length is 14 residues. Germline V gives CDR1 LNHNV, CDR2 YYDKDF (reference sequence). The CDR3 DNA reads as TGTGCCACCAGCAGAGGGGGCATCAACTATGGCTACACCTTC. Translated: CATSRGGINYGYTF.

The chain couples TRBV5-1 to TRBJ2-3; D is tentatively TRBD1 or TRBD2 (6 bases each). V was trimmed by 6 bases and J by 2 bases, leaving 16 bases between them. CDR1 is SGHRS and CDR2 is YFSETQ in the germline V gene. The length of the CDR3 is 15 residues. CDR3 residues: CASTRDNLVTDTQYF. The CDR3 nucleotides read TGCGCCAGCACGCGGGACAATCTGGTCACAGATACGCAGTATTTT.

This chain connects TRBV11-2 to TRBJ1-1; possible D gene TRBD1, 5 bases. This CDR3 comprises 16 residues. Germline assignment: CDR1 SGHAT and CDR2 FQNNGV. Deletions cut 0 bases from V and 4 bases from J, with 15 bases between. The CDR3 DNA reads TGTGCCAGCAGCTTAGATCTAATGGGGGTCGGCACTGAAGCTTTCTTT. It specifies CASSLDLMGVGTEAFF.

On this clone itself: A clone one base away is much larger, so this may be a read error. This chain's CDR3 is CATSSGRYLTNTIYF. CDR3 coding DNA: TGTGCCACCAGCAGCGGACGGTACCTGACGAACACCATATATTTT. J is TRBJ1-3 and V is TRBV15; D is ambiguous. Looked up from germline, CDR1 is LNHNV and CDR2 is YYDKDF (reference sequence). V shed 3 bases and J shed 7 bases, with 16 bases lying between them. This CDR3 is built from 15 residues.

This chain connects TRBV11-2 to TRBJ1-1, with 7 bases fitting TRBD1. V was pared by 5 bases and J by 1 base, with 7 bases of the junction left unmatched. Germline V gene lookup returns CDR1 SGHAT and CDR2 FQNNGV. The CDR3 spans 15 residues. The CDR3 sequence is CASSPLGTANTEAFF. The CDR3, as DNA: TGTGCCAGCAGCCCACTAGGGACAGCGAACACTGAAGCTTTCTTT.

This sequence joins TRBV7-2 and TRBJ1-5; 8 bases align to TRBD1. The CDR3 is 15 residues long. Germline lookup yields CDR1 SGHTA and CDR2 FQGNSA. V dropped 0 bases and J dropped 7; count of bases not matched to a gene: 5. The CDR3 spells CASSLATGEGQPQHF. CDR3 nucleotides: TGTGCCAGCAGCTTAGCGACAGGGGAGGGACAGCCCCAGCATTTT.

V gene TRBV9 combines with J gene TRBJ1-4; D remains unclear. CDR3 size: 14 residues. The germline CDR1 and CDR2 sequences are SGDLS and YYNGEE. V was pared by 4 bases and J by 0 bases, with 7 bases between. In DNA, the CDR3 is TGTGCCAGCAGCTTGGGAACAACTAATGAAAAACTGTTTTTT. Protein sequence: CASSLGTTNEKLFF. Full variable domain (outside the CDR3, taken from reference TRBV9 and TRBJ1-4): DSGVTQTPKHLITATGQRVTLRCSPRSGDLSVYWYQQSLDQGLQFLIQYYNGEERAKGNILERFSAQQFPDLHSELNLSSLELGDSALYFCASSLGTTNEKLFFGSGTQLSVL.

The rearrangement joins TRBV4-2 to TRBJ2-6; maybe TRBD1 (6 bases). Looked up from germline, CDR1 is LGHNA and CDR2 is YNFKEQ. V gave up 2 bases and J gave up 3 bases, with 14 bases separating them. The CDR3 covers 17 residues. CDR3 in DNA: TGTGCCAGCAGCCAACAGGGGCTAAGGTTTGGGGCCAACGTCCTGACTTTC. As protein: CASSQQGLRFGANVLTF.

This clone appeared once. The gene calls are TRBV6-5 and TRBJ2-7; no clear D. Germline V gene lookup returns CDR1 MNHEY and CDR2 SVGAGI. V lost 0 bases to trimming and J lost 0 bases, with 12 bases between them. The CDR3 is 16 residues long. Here the CDR3 DNA reads TGTGCCAGCAGTTACTCACGGTTCGTCTTCTCCTACGAGCAGTACTTC. The encoded protein is CASSYSRFVFSYEQYF.

This chain joins TRBV5-4 and TRBJ2-1, with D unclear. The CDR3 contains 14 residues. V lost 2 bases, J lost 4 bases, and 10 bases lay in between. CDR1 and CDR2 (germline): SGHNT, YYREEE (reference sequence). The CDR3 sequence is CASSFITSYNEQFF. The CDR3 nucleotides read TGTGCCAGCAGCTTTATAACGAGTTACAATGAGCAGTTCTTC. The full variable domain, in which reference TRBV5-4 and TRBJ2-1 provide the parts outside the CDR3, is ETGVTQSPTHLIKTRGQQVTLRCSSQSGHNTVSWYQQALGQGPQFIFQYYREEENGRGNFPPRFSGLQFPNYSSELNVNALELDDSALYLCASSFITSYNEQFFGPGTRLTVL.

This clone was counted a single time. The V and J genes are TRBV10-3 and TRBJ1-2; D not resolved. V lost 0 bases and J lost 13, with 12 bases in between. The CDR3 totals 12 residues. The germline gives CDR1 ENHRY, CDR2 SYGVKD. The CDR3 here is CAISESNAACTF. The CDR3, as DNA: TGTGCCATCAGTGAGTCGAACGCGGCCTGCACCTTC.

This chain connects TRBV2 to TRBJ1-6; weak D call: TRBD1 (5 bases). The germline gives CDR1 SNHLY, CDR2 FYNNEI. The CDR3 consists of 17 residues. Trimming shortened V by 4 bases and J by 7 bases, and 20 bases separated the two germline ends. CDR3 bases: TGTGCCAGCAGTGGCGCCGGGGGTGCCGGGCAAAATTCACCCCTCCACTTT. This translates into CASSGAGGAGQNSPLHF. Filled out from reference TRBV2 and TRBJ1-6, the complete variable domain reads EPEVTQTPSHQVTQMGQEVILRCVPISNHLYFYWYRQILGQKVEFLVSFYNNEISEKSEIFDDQFSVERPDGSNFTLKIRSTKLEDSAMYFCASSGAGGAGQNSPLHFGNGTRLTVT.